The clone carrying this TCR beta chain was recorded at least ten times. Antigen specificity is unknown. The source of the sample is a study of T cell repertoires in cytomegalovirus infection. Looking at the study overall: The authors used CMV epitopes that were HLA-C-restricted (recently identified) and HLA-B-restricted (well studied). CMV infection and matching HLA type were both indicated by public TCR beta signatures.

Study-wide points: It was HLA-C-restricted CMV-specific TCR beta clonotypes that dominated the response ex vivo. Identification of carriers of CMV plus the relevant HLA was performed using cumulative public TCR beta family frequency.

TCRdb recomputed calls from the reads with MiXCR, one row per CDR3 protein. The sample lists about 100,000 distinct CDR3 sequences, less than 30% occurring once. The V end was cut by 6 bases, the J end by 1 base, with 14 bases between. The CDR3 runs to 15 residues. Per the germline V gene, CDR1 is MNHNS and CDR2 is SASEGT. This TCR derives from a human donor in good health (CMV status not recorded). Some clones in this sample may be carry-over from other donors' samples. Sequenced material: CD8+ T cells from cultured PBMCs, taken from culture after CMV antigen stimulation. The chain joins TRBV6-1 to TRBJ2-3; D perhaps matches TRBD2 (6 bases). This chain's CDR3 is CASRYLALGTDTQYF. The CDR3 coding sequence is TGTGCCAGCAGATATCTAGCGTTAGGCACAGATACGCAGTATTTT.